The 30 T cell receptor beta chains below all came from one sample that was sequenced in a study of blood T cell repertoires in COVID-19. Clones were read by immunoSEQ multiplex PCR, and TCRdb kept only the in-frame ones, dropping some. The repertoire holds around 340,000 clones, with about 83% as singletons. Sequencing was carried out using peripheral blood. All receptors derive from a man younger than 45 with active or convalescent COVID-19.

The chain links TRBV30 to TRBJ2-1; 7 bases fit TRBD2. J was trimmed by 2 bases and V by 1 base; bases with no gene match: 5. This CDR3 is 15 amino acids long. The germline V gene has CDR1 GTSNPN and CDR2 SVGIG (reference sequence). The CDR3 DNA reads as TGTGCCTGGAGTGGAGGGAGCGGGACCTACAATGAGCAGTTCTTC. This codes for CAWSGGSGTYNEQFF.

The chain is built from TRBV25-1 and TRBJ1-1; a weak D match, TRBD1 (6 bases). CDR3 length equals 15 residues. CDR1 and CDR2 (germline): MGHDK, SYGVNS. The germline V and J ends were trimmed by 7 bases and 0 bases, with 15 bases remaining between them. CDR3 coding DNA: TGTGCCAGCAAAGTAGGGACACCAATGAACACTGAAGCTTTCTTT. It encodes CASKVGTPMNTEAFF.

CDR3 region: CASREGGGTDTQYF. The DNA of the CDR3 is TGTGCCAGCAGGGAGGGAGGGGGCACAGATACGCAGTATTTT. The V gene is TRBV6-5, the J gene TRBJ2-3; 7 bases map to TRBD2. Germline V gene sequence: CDR1 MNHEY, CDR2 SVGAGI. V was pared by 6 bases and J by 1 base, with 4 bases of the junction left unmatched. The CDR3 has 14 residues.

This clone was detected only once. At one end the junction does not follow the germline gene, possibly because of a read error. The V gene is TRBV15, the J gene TRBJ2-4; a possible D gene is TRBD1 (6 bases). The CDR3 length is 13 residues. Germline CDR1 is LNHNV and CDR2 is YYDKDF (reference sequence). The CDR3: CATRGTRSSGSVF. As DNA, the CDR3 is TGTGCCACCAGGGGGACACGGTCCTCAGGGTCGGTCTTC.

This clone turned up a few times. This rearrangement joins TRBV3-1 (or the pseudogene TRBV3-2) to TRBJ2-7; 13 bases are shared with TRBD2. The germline V gene encodes CDR1 LGHDT and CDR2 YNNKEL (reference sequence). This CDR3 region has 16 residues. The V gene end was trimmed by 4 bases and the J gene end by 12 bases; junction bases not matched to a gene: 15. The CDR3 nucleotides read TGTGCCAGCAGCCCAGTGGGTGTACGGACTAGCGGGAGACGGTACTTC. Amino acid sequence: CASSPVGVRTSGRRYF.

The rearrangement uses TRBV30 and TRBJ2-5; a possible D gene is TRBD2 (5 bases). The germline CDR1 and CDR2 sequences are GTSNPN and SVGIG (reference sequence). Trimming pared 3 bases from V and 4 bases from J, leaving 21 bases between. The CDR3 has 16 residues. As DNA, the CDR3 is TGTGCCTGGAGCAAGGCGGTACCTCGGGGTGGAGAGACCCAGTACTTC. This codes for CAWSKAVPRGGETQYF.

The chain carries TRBV9 and TRBJ2-2, with D possibly being TRBD2 (6 bases). This CDR3 contains 14 residues. Germline V lookup: CDR1 SGDLS, CDR2 YYNGEE. V gave up 1 base and J gave up 8 bases, with 12 bases separating them. The CDR3: CASSVQGGTGELFF. CDR3 DNA: TGTGCCAGCAGCGTACAAGGAGGGACTGGGGAGCTGTTTTTT.

The genes are TRBV19 and TRBJ2-7; no firm D call. Germline V gives CDR1 LNHDA, CDR2 SQIVND (reference sequence). The CDR3 loop spans 13 amino acids. V was clipped by 4 bases and J by 3 bases, with 10 bases between them. CDR3 sequence: CASSTAQYYEQYF. The CDR3 DNA sequence: TGTGCCAGTAGTACGGCACAGTACTACGAGCAGTACTTC.

The chain uses TRBV10-2 and TRBJ2-5; 10 bases align to TRBD2. The CDR3 is 15 residues long. In germline, CDR1 is WSHSY, CDR2 SAAADI. V shed 3 bases, J shed 5 bases, and the junction held 6 bases outside the gene matches. CDR3 sequence (DNA): TGCGCCAGCAGTGATCTAGCGGGAGTGGGGGAGACCCAGTACTTC. Protein: CASSDLAGVGETQYF.

This clone was seen a single time. The V call is TRBV6-5, the J call TRBJ2-2; 9 bases match TRBD2. CDR3 length equals 14 residues. V shed 7 bases, J shed 7 bases, and the junction held 7 bases outside the gene matches. Germline CDR1 MNHEY, CDR2 SVGAGI. The DNA for the CDR3 is TGTGCCAGCACTCCGAGCGGGGGGCGCGGGGAGCTGTTTTTT. Protein: CASTPSGGRGELFF.

The chain uses TRBV6-2 or TRBV6-3 and TRBJ1-3; no clear D. Germline V lookup: CDR1 MNHEY, CDR2 SVGEGT. There are 15 residues in the CDR3. Trimming stripped 2 bases from V and 0 bases from J, with 8 bases between. The CDR3 sequence is CASSYGPASGNTIYF. The CDR3 DNA reads as TGTGCCAGCAGTTACGGGCCGGCCTCTGGAAACACCATATATTTT.

V usage is TRBV3-1 (or the pseudogene TRBV3-2) and J usage is TRBJ1-1, with D unresolved. Per germline, CDR1 LGHDT and CDR2 YNNKEL (reference sequence). The CDR3 consists of 18 residues. Trimming removed 1 base from V and 0 bases from J, with 18 bases in between. The CDR3 sequence is CASSQVISQARLNTEAFF. The DNA for the CDR3 is TGTGCCAGCAGCCAAGTAATTTCGCAGGCTCGCCTGAACACTGAAGCTTTCTTT.

This clone was observed many times. The genes are TRBV20-1 and TRBJ2-5; 14 bases match TRBD2. Germline assignment: CDR1 DFQATT and CDR2 SNEGSKA (reference sequence). V shed 3 bases and J 7 bases; nucleotides not matched to a gene: 7. This CDR3 has 15 amino acids. The CDR3 DNA follows: TGCAGTGCTAGTGGGACTAGCGGGAGAGGCTGGACCCAGTACTTC. Translation gives CSASGTSGRGWTQYF.

This rearrangement joins TRBV10-1 to TRBJ2-7; possible D gene TRBD2, 6 bases. Germline V gene data show CDR1 as WNHNN and CDR2 as SYGVQD (reference sequence). The CDR3 has 13 residues. V lost 6 bases and J 3 bases, leaving 12 bases between the germline ends. For the CDR3, the DNA is TGCGCCAGCAGCCGGACGGGGGACTACGAGCAGTACTTC. Residues: CASSRTGDYEQYF.

The chain recombines TRBV9 with TRBJ2-1, with 9 bases lining up with TRBD2. This CDR3 is 16 amino acids long. The germline gives CDR1 SGDLS, CDR2 YYNGEE. V gave up 4 bases and J gave up 8 bases; unmatched junction bases: 13. As DNA, the CDR3 is TGTGCCAGCAGCCTCTTGGCGGGGGGGGTGAGGGATGAGCAGTTCTTC. Its protein is CASSLLAGGVRDEQFF.

The chain links TRBV3-1 (or the pseudogene TRBV3-2) to TRBJ2-1; tentative D call: TRBD2 (6 bases). The CDR3 length is 14 residues. Trimming removed 7 bases from V and 4 bases from J, with 14 bases in between. CDR1 and CDR2 (germline): LGHDT, YNNKEL (reference sequence). CDR3 sequence reads: CASMRSSAYNEQFF. CDR3 nucleotide sequence: TGTGCCAGCATGCGGTCTAGCGCATACAATGAGCAGTTCTTC.

This clone occurred a few times. The rearrangement joins TRBV2 to TRBJ1-2; D is perhaps TRBD1 (6 bases). V lost 7 bases to trimming and J lost 3 bases, with 18 bases between them. This CDR3 spans 15 amino acids. The germline CDR1 and CDR2 sequences are SNHLY and FYNNEI. The CDR3 DNA reads TGTGCCAGCACTCTCTTAGGGGGGGCGGACTATGGCTACACCTTC. Protein sequence: CASTLLGGADYGYTF.

The J gene is TRBJ2-3, the V gene TRBV19; 10 nucleotides line up with TRBD2. The CDR3 totals 16 residues. Trimming at V came to 4 bases and at J to 8 bases, leaving 12 bases not matched to a gene. The germline CDR1 and CDR2 sequences are LNHDA and SQIVND (reference sequence). The CDR3 spells CASSTLAGDISSTQYF. The CDR3 nucleotides are TGTGCCAGTAGTACTCTAGCGGGAGATATTTCGAGTACGCAGTATTTT.

This clone was seen more than once but under ten times. The gene calls are TRBV3-1 (or the pseudogene TRBV3-2) and TRBJ1-1, with D perhaps TRBD1 (5 bases). The CDR3 contains 13 residues. V was clipped by 5 bases and J by 2 bases, with 9 bases between them. From germline, CDR1 is LGHDT and CDR2 YNNKEL (reference sequence). The CDR3 sequence is CASSLDTNTEAFF. In nucleotides, the CDR3 is TGTGCCAGCAGCTTGGACACCAACACTGAAGCTTTCTTT.

The V call is TRBV5-8, the J call TRBJ2-2, with 10 positions matching TRBD1. Per germline, CDR1 SGHTS and CDR2 YDEGEE. With V trimmed by 6 bases and J by 4 bases, 6 bases remained unmatched. There are 15 residues in the CDR3. CDR3 region: CASTSGQGGTGELFF. CDR3 nucleotide sequence: TGTGCCAGCACCTCCGGACAGGGGGGCACCGGGGAGCTGTTTTTT.

A few counts support this clone. The V call is TRBV5-6, the J call TRBJ1-1, with D maybe TRBD1 (6 bases). Germline V gene lookup returns CDR1 SGHDT and CDR2 YYEEEE. Trimming removed 4 bases from V and 0 bases from J, with 13 bases in between. The CDR3 spans 15 residues. The CDR3 DNA is TGTGCCAGCAGCACAAGGGGACAAATGAACACTGAAGCTTTCTTT. It codes for CASSTRGQMNTEAFF. Variable domain in full (rest from reference TRBV5-6 and TRBJ1-1): DAGVTQSPTHLIKTRGQQVTLRCSPKSGHDTVSWYQQALGQGPQFIFQYYEEEERQRGNFPDRFSGHQFPNYSSELNVNALLLGDSALYLCASSTRGQMNTEAFFGQGTRLTVV.

This chain joins TRBV5-1 and TRBJ1-3; no definite D call. Germline CDR1 is SGHRS and CDR2 is YFSETQ. This CDR3 is 13 amino acids long. Deletions cut 4 bases from V and 4 bases from J, with 9 bases between. In DNA form, the CDR3 reads TGCGCCAGCAGCCCCATCCCCGGAAACACCATATATTTT. Encoded protein: CASSPIPGNTIYF.

The chain couples TRBV14 to TRBJ1-6; D is unclear. This CDR3 comprises 13 residues. Germline values: CDR1 SGHDN, CDR2 FVKESK. V was shortened by 6 bases and J by 9 bases, with 12 bases between the two germline ends. CDR3 in DNA: TGTGCCAGCAGTTTAGGGAGGATTTCACCCCTCCACTTT. Encoded protein: CASSLGRISPLHF. Supplemented by reference TRBV14 and TRBJ1-6, the full variable domain reads EAGVTQFPSHSVIEKGQTVTLRCDPISGHDNLYWYRRVMGKEIKFLLHFVKESKQDESGMPNNRFLAERTGGTYSTLKVQPAELEDSGVYFCASSLGRISPLHFGNGTRLTVT.

V is TRBV27 and J is TRBJ2-7; possible D gene TRBD2, 6 bases. Germline V lookup: CDR1 MNHEY, CDR2 SMNVEV (reference sequence). The CDR3 loop spans 14 amino acids. The germline V and J ends were trimmed by 4 bases and 5 bases, with 15 bases remaining between them. The CDR3 region is CASSSTTRLHEQYF. The CDR3 bases are TGTGCCAGCAGTTCCACGACTAGGCTCCACGAGCAGTACTTC.

The chain combines TRBV7-9 with TRBJ2-1; possibly TRBD2 for D (6 bases). Germline V CDR1 and CDR2: SEHNR, FQNEAQ (reference sequence). This CDR3 is 13 amino acids long. V dropped 0 bases and J dropped 6 bases, with 6 bases sitting between them. The CDR3 DNA is TGTGCCAGCAGCTTAGCGCGGGGCAATGAGCAGTTCTTC. This translates into CASSLARGNEQFF. Using reference TRBV7-9 and TRBJ2-1 for the parts outside the CDR3, the full variable domain is DTGVSQNPRHKITKRGQNVTFRCDPISEHNRLYWYRQTLGQGPEFLTYFQNEAQLEKSRLLSDRFSAERPKGSFSTLEIQRTEQGDSAMYLCASSLARGNEQFFGPGTRLTVL.

The V call is TRBV9, the J call TRBJ2-3, with unresolved D. This CDR3 has 14 residues. The germline V and J ends were trimmed by 3 bases and 0 bases, with 8 bases remaining between them. Germline-derived CDR1 and CDR2 are SGDLS and YYNGEE. The chain's CDR3 is CASSATQSTDTQYF. DNA for the CDR3: TGTGCCAGCAGCGCCACCCAGAGCACAGATACGCAGTATTTT.

The J gene is TRBJ2-2, the V gene TRBV9; D gene uncertain. This CDR3 is built from 13 residues. Germline CDR1 SGDLS, CDR2 YYNGEE. The ends were cut back, 1 base at V and 2 bases at J, with 3 bases in the middle. CDR3 loop: CASSVYNTGELFF. CDR3 nucleotides: TGTGCCAGCAGCGTATATAACACCGGGGAGCTGTTTTTT.

V gene TRBV5-1 combines with J gene TRBJ2-5, with a possible D match to TRBD2 (6 bases). Germline assignment: CDR1 SGHRS and CDR2 YFSETQ. Trimming removed 2 bases at V and 5 bases at J, with 13 bases between. This CDR3 has 14 amino acids. CDR3 sequence: CASSLEGGYETQYF. The CDR3 DNA reads as TGCGCCAGCAGCTTAGAGGGAGGATACGAGACCCAGTACTTC.

The V and J genes are TRBV19 and TRBJ1-5; 9 bases are shared with TRBD1. The length of the CDR3 is 17 residues. Germline CDR1 is LNHDA and CDR2 is SQIVND (reference sequence). V dropped 4 bases and J dropped 1; count of bases not matched to a gene: 8. The CDR3 region has the DNA TGTGCCAGTAGTACCCGACGGACAGGGGCGAGCAATCAGCCCCAGCATTTT. Its protein product is CASSTRRTGASNQPQHF. Looking up the rest from reference TRBV19 and TRBJ1-5 gives the full variable domain: DGGITQSPKYLFRKEGQNVTLSCEQNLNHDAMYWYRQDPGQGLRLIYYSQIVNDFQKGDIAEGYSVSREKKESFPLTVTSAQKNPTAFYLCASSTRRTGASNQPQHFGDGTRLSIL.

This sequence joins TRBV19 and TRBJ2-5; 11 bases are shared with TRBD2. V gave up 6 bases and J gave up 2 bases; unmatched junction bases: 14. The CDR3 covers 18 residues. The germline CDR1 and CDR2 sequences are LNHDA and SQIVND (reference sequence). This chain's CDR3 is CASSLDHLAGGQQETQYF. CDR3 coding DNA: TGTGCCAGTAGCCTCGACCATCTAGCGGGGGGACAACAAGAGACCCAGTACTTC.